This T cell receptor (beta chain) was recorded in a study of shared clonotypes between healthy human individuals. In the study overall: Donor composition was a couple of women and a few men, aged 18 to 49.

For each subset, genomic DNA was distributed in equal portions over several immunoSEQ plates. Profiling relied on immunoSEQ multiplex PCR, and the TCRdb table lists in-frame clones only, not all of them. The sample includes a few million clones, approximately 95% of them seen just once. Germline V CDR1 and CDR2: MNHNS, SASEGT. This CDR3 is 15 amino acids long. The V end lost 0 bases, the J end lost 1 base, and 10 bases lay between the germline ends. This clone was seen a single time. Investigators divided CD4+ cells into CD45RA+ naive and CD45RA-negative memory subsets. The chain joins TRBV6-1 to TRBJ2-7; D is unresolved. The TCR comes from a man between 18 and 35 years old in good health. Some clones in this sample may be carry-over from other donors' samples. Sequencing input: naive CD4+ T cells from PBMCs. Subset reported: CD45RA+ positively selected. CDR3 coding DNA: TGTGCCAGCAGTGAAGCGCGGAGCAGTTCCTACGAGCAGTACTTC. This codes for CASSEARSSSYEQYF.